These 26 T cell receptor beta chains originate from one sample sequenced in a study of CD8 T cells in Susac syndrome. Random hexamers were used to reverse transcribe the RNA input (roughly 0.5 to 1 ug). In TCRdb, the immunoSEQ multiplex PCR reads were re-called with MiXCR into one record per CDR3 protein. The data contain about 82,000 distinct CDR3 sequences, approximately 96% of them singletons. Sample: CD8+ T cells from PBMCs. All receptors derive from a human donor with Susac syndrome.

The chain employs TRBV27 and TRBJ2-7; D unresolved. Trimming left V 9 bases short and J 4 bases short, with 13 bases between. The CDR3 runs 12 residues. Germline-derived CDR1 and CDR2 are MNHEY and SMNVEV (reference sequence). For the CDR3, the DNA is TGTGCCAGTATCGGTATGGGTTACGAGCAGTACTTC. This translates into CASIGMGYEQYF.

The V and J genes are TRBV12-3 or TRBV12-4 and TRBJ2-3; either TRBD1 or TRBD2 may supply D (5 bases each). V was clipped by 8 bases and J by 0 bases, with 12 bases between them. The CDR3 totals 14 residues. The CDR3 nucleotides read TGTGCCAGCCGGGACCGCTCTAGCACAGATACGCAGTATTTT. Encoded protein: CASRDRSSTDTQYF.

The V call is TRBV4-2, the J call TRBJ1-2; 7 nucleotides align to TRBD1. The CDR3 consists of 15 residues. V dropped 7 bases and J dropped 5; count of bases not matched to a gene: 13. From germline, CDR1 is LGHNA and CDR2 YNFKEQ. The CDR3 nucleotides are TGTGCCAGCAAGGAACCGGGACAGCTCATTTATGGCTACACCTTC. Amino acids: CASKEPGQLIYGYTF.

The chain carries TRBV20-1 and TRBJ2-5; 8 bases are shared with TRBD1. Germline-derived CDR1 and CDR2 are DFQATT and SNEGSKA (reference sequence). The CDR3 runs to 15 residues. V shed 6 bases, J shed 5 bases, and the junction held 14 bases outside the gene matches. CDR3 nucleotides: TGCAGTGCGGACTCCCGGGACAGGAGTTGGGAGACCCAGTACTTC. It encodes CSADSRDRSWETQYF.

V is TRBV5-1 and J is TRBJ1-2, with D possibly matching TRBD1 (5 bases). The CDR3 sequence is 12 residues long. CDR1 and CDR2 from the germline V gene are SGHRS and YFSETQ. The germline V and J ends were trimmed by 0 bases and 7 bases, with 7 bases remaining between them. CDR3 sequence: CASSLGGTGYTF. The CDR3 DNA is TGCGCCAGCAGCTTGGGAGGGACTGGCTACACCTTC.

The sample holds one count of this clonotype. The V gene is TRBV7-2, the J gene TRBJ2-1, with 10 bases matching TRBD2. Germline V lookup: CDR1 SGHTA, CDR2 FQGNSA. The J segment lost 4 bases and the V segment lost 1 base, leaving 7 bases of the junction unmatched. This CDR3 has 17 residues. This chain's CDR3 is CASSLVAGGAGYNEQFF. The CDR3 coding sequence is TGTGCCAGCAGCTTAGTAGCGGGGGGCGCTGGGTACAATGAGCAGTTCTTC.

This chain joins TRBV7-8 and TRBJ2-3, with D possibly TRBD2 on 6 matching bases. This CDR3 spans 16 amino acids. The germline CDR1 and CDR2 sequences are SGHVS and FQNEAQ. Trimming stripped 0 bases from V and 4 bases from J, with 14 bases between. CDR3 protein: CASSLARGALPDTQYF. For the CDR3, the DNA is TGTGCCAGCAGCTTAGCCCGCGGGGCCCTCCCAGATACGCAGTATTTT.

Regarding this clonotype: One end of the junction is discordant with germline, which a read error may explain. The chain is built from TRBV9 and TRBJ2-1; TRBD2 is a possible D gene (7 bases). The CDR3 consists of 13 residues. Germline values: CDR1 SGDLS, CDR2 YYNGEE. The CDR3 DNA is TGTGCCAACAGCGGCGGGGGCCACAATGAGCAGTTCTTC. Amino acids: CANSGGGHNEQFF.

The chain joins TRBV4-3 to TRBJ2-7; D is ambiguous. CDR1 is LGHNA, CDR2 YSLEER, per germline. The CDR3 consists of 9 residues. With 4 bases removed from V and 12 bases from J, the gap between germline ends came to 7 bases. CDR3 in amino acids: CASSPGMYF. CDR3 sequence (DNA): TGCGCCAGCAGCCCGGGCATGTACTTC.

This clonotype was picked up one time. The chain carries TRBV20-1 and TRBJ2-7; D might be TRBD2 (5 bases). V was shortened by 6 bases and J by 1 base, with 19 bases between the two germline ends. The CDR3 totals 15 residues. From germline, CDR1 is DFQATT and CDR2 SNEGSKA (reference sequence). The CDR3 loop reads CSANLEEDPSYEQYF. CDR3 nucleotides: TGCAGTGCAAACCTTGAGGAGGACCCTTCCTACGAGCAGTACTTC.

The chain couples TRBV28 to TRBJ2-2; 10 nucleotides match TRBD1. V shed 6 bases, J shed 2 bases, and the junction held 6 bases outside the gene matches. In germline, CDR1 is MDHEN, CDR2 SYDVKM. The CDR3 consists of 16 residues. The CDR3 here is CASRPRDRGNTGELFF. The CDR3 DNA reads TGTGCCAGCAGGCCCCGGGACAGGGGAAACACCGGGGAGCTGTTTTTT.

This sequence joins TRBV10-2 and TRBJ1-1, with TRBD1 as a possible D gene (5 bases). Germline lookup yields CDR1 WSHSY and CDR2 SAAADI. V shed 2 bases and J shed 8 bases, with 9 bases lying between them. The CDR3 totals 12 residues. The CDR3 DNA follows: TGCGCCAGCAGTGAGGGTGCAGGGGAAGCTTTCTTT. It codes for CASSEGAGEAFF.

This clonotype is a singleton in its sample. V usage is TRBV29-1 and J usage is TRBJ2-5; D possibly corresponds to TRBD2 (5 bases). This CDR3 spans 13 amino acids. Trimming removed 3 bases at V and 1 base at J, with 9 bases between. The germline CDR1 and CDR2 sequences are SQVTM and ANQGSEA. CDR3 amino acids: CSVDPGVQETQYF. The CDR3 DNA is TGCAGCGTTGATCCCGGGGTCCAAGAGACCCAGTACTTC.

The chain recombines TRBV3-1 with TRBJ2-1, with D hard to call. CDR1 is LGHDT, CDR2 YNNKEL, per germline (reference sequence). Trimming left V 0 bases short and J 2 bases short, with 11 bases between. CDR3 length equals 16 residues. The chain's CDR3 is CASSQDRRITYNEQFF. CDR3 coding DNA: TGTGCCAGCAGCCAAGATCGCCGGATTACCTACAATGAGCAGTTCTTC.

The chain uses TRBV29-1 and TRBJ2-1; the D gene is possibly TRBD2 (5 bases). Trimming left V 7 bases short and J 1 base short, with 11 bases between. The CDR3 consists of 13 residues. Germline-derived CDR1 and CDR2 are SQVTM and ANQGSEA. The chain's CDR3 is CSGRPGSYNEQFF. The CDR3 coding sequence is TGCAGCGGCCGGCCGGGATCCTACAATGAGCAGTTCTTC.

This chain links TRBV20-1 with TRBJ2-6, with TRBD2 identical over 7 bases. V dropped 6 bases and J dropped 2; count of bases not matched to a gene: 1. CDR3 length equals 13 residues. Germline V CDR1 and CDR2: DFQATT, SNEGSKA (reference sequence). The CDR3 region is CSAGTTGANVLTF. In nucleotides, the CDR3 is TGCAGTGCCGGGACTACTGGGGCCAACGTCCTGACTTTC.

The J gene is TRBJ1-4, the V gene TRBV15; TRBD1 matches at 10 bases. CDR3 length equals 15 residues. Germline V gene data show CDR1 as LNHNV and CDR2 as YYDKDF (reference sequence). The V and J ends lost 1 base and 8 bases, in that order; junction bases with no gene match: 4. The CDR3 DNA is TGTGCCACCAGCAGAGCGGGACAGGGGAACGAAAAACTGTTTTTT. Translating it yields CATSRAGQGNEKLFF.

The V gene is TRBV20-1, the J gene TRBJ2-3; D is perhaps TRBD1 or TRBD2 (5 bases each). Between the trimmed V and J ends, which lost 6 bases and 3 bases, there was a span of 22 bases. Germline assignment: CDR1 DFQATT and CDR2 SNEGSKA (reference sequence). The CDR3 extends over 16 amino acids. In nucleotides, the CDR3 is TGCAGTGCATTTCTCCGGGACCCAGAATGGACAGATACGCAGTATTTT. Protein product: CSAFLRDPEWTDTQYF.

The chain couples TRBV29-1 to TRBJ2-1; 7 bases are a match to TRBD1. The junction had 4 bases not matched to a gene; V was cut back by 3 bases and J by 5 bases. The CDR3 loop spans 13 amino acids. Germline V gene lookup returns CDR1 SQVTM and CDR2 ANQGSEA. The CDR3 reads CSVDGQGDNEQFF. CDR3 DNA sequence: TGCAGCGTTGACGGGCAGGGGGACAATGAGCAGTTCTTC.

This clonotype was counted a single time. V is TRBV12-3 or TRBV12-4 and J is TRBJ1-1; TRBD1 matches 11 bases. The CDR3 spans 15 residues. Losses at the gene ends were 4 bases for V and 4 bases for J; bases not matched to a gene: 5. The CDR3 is CASSSGQGGITEAFF. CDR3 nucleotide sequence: TGTGCCAGCAGTTCGGGACAGGGGGGGATCACTGAAGCTTTCTTT.

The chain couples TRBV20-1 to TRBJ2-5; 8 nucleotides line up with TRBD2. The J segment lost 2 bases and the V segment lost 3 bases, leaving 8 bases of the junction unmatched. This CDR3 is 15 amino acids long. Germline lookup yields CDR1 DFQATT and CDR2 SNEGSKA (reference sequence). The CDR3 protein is CSASLTGGIQETQYF. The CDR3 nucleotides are TGCAGTGCTAGTTTGACGGGGGGGATTCAAGAGACCCAGTACTTC.

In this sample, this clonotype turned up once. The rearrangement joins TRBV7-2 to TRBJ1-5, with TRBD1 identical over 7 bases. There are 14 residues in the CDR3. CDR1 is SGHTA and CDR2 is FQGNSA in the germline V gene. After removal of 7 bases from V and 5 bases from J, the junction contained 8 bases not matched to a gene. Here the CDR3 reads CASNRGQRDQPQHF. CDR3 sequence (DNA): TGTGCCAGCAACCGGGGACAGCGAGATCAGCCCCAGCATTTT.

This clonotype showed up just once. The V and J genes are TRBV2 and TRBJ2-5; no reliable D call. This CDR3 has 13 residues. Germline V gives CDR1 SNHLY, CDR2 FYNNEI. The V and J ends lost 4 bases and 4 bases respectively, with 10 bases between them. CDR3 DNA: TGTGCCAGCAGTGCGTCGTTCGGAGAGACCCAGTACTTC. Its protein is CASSASFGETQYF.

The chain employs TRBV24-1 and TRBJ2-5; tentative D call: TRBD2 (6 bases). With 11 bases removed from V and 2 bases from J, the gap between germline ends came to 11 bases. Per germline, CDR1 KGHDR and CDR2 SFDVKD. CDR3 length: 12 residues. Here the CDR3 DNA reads TGTGCCAGGCGGGACGGACAAGAGACCCAGTACTTC. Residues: CARRDGQETQYF.

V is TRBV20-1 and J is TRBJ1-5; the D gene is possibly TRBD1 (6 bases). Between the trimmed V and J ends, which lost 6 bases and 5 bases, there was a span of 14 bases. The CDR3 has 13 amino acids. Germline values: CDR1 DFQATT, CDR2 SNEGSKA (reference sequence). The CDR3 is CSAGGTGYQPQHF. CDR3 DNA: TGCAGTGCGGGGGGAACAGGGTATCAGCCCCAGCATTTT.

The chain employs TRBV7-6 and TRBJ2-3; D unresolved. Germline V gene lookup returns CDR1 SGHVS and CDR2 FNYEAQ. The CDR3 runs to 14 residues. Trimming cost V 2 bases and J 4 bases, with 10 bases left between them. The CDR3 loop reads CASSLLRSADTQYF. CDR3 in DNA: TGTGCCAGCAGCTTACTCAGAAGCGCAGATACGCAGTATTTT. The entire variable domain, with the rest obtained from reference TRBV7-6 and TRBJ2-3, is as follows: GAGVSQSPRYKVTKRGQDVALRCDPISGHVSLYWYRQALGQGPEFLTYFNYEAQQDKSGLPNDRFSAERPEGSISTLTIQRTEQRDSAMYRCASSLLRSADTQYFGPGTRLTVL.